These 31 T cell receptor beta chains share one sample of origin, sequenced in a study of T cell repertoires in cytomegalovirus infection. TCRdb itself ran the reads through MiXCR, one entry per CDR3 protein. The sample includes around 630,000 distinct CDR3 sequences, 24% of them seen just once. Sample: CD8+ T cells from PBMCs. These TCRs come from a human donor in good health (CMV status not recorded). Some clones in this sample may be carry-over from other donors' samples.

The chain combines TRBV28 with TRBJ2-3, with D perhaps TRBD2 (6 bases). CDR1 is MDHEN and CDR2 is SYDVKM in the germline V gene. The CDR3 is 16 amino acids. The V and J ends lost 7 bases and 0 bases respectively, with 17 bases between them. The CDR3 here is CASNGWEAPSTDTQYF. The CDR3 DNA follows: TGTGCCAGCAATGGTTGGGAGGCACCAAGCACAGATACGCAGTATTTT.

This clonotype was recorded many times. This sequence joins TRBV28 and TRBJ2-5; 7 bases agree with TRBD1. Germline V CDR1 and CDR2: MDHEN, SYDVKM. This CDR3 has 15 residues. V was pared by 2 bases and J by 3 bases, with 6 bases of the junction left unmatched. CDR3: CASSLTGTAKETQYF. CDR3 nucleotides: TGTGCCAGCAGTTTAACCGGGACAGCAAAAGAGACCCAGTACTTC.

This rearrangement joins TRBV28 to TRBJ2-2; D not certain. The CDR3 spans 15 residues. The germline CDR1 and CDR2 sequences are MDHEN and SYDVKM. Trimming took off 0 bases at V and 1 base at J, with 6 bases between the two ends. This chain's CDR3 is CASSLWVENTGELFF. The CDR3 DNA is TGTGCCAGCAGTTTATGGGTGGAGAACACCGGGGAGCTGTTTTTT.

CDR3 region: CASSYIQTEEQFF. CDR3 DNA sequence: TGTGCCAGCAGTTACATCCAGACGGAGGAGCAGTTCTTC. V gene TRBV6-1 combines with J gene TRBJ2-1, with unresolved D. Germline V lookup: CDR1 MNHNS, CDR2 SASEGT. Between the trimmed V and J ends, which lost 5 bases and 10 bases, there was a span of 15 bases. The CDR3 runs to 13 residues.

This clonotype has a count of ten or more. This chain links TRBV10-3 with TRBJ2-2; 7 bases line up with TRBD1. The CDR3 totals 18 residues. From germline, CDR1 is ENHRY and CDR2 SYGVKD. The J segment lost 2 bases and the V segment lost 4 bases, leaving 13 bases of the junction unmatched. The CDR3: CAISGPTEDRVNTGELFF. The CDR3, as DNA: TGTGCCATCAGTGGGCCAACAGAAGACAGGGTCAACACCGGGGAGCTGTTTTTT.

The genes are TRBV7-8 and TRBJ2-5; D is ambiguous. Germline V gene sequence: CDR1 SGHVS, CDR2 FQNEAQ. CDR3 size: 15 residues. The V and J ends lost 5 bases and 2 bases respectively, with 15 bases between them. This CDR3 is CASSPSLGNQETQYF. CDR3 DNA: TGTGCCAGCAGCCCTTCATTGGGGAATCAAGAGACCCAGTACTTC.

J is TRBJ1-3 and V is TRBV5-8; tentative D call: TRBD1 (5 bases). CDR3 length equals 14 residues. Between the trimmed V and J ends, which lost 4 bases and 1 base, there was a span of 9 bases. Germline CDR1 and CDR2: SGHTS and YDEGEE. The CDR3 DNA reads TGTGCCAGCAGCAACGACAGATCTGGAAACACCATATATTTT. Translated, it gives CASSNDRSGNTIYF. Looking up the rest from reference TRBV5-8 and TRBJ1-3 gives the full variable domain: EAGVTQSPTHLIKTRGQQATLRCSPISGHTSVYWYQQALGLGLQFLLWYDEGEERNRGNFPPRFSGRQFPNYSSELNVNALELEDSALYLCASSNDRSGNTIYFGEGSWLTVV.

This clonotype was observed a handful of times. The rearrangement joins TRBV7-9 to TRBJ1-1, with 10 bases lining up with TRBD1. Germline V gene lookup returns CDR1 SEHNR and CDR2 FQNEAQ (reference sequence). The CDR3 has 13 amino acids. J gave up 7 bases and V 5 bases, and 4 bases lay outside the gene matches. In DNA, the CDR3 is TGTGCCAGCAGCCGGGGACAGGGGCGTGAAGCTTTCTTT. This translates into CASSRGQGREAFF.

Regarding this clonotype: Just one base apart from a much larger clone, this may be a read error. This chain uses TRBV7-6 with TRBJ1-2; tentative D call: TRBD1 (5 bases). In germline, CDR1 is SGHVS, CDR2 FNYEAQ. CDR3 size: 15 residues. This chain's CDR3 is CPSSPIPGNDYGYTF. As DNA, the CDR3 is TGTCCCAGCAGCCCTATCCCAGGGAATGACTATGGCTACACCTTC.

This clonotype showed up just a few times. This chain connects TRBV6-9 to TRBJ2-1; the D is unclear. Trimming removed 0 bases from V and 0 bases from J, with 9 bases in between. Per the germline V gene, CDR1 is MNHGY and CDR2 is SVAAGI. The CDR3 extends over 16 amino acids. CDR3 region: CASSYSSASSYNEQFF. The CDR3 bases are TGTGCCAGCAGTTATTCCTCTGCAAGCTCCTACAATGAGCAGTTCTTC.

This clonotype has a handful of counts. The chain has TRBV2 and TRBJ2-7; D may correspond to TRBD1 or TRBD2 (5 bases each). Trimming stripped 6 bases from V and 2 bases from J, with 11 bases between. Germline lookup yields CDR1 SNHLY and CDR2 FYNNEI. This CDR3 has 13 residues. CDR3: CASSWDEAYEQYF. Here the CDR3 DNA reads TGTGCCAGCAGCTGGGACGAAGCCTACGAGCAGTACTTC. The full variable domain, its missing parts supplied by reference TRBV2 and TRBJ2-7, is EPEVTQTPSHQVTQMGQEVILRCVPISNHLYFYWYRQILGQKVEFLVSFYNNEISEKSEIFDDQFSVERPDGSNFTLKIRSTKLEDSAMYFCASSWDEAYEQYFGPGTRLTVT.

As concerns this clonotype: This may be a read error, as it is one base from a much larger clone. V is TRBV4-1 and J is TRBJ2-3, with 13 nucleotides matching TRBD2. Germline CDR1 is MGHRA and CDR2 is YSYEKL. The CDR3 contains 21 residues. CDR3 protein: CTSSQEHTSGGALFSTDTQYF. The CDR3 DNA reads TGTACCAGCAGCCAAGAGCATACTAGCGGGGGGGCCCTTTTTAGCACAGATACGCAGTATTTT.

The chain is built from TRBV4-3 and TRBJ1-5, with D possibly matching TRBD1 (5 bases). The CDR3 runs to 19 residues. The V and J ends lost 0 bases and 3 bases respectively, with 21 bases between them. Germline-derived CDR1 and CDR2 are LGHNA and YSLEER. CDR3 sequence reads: CASSQDAPGKGYDNQPQHF. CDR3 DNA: TGCGCCAGCAGCCAAGATGCTCCAGGGAAGGGATATGACAATCAGCCCCAGCATTTT.

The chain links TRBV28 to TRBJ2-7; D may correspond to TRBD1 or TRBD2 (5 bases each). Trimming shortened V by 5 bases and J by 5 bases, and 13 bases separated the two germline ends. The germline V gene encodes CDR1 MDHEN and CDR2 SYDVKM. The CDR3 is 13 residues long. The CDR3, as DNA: TGTGCCAGCAGTCCGGGACCCCACGACGAGCAGTACGTC. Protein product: CASSPGPHDEQYV.

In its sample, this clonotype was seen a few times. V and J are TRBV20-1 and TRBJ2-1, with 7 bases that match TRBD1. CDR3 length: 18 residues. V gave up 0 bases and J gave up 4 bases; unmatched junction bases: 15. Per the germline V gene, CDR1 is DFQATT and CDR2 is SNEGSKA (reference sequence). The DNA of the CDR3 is TGCAGTGCTAGAGATCCCCTTCGACAGGGCGCATCTTACAATGAGCAGTTCTTC. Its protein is CSARDPLRQGASYNEQFF.

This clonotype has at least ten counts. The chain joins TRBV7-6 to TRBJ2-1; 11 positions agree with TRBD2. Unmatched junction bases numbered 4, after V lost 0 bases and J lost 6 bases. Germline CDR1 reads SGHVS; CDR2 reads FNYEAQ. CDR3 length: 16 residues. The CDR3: CASSLASSGGSNEQFF. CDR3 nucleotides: TGTGCCAGCAGCTTAGCGTCTAGCGGGGGGTCCAATGAGCAGTTCTTC.

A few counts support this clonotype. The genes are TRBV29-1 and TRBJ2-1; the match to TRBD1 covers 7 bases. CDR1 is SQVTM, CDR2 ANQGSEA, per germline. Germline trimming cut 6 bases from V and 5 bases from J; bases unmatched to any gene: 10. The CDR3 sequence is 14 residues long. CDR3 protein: CSVPTGTADNEQFF. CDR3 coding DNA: TGCAGCGTACCCACCGGGACAGCAGACAATGAGCAGTTCTTC.

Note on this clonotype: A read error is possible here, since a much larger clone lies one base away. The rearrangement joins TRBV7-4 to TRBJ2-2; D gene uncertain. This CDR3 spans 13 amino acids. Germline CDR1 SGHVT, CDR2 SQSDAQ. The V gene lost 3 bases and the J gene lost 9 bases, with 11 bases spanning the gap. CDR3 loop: CASSFMSTRELFF. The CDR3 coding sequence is TGTGCCAGCAGCTTTATGTCGACCAGGGAGCTGTTTTTT.

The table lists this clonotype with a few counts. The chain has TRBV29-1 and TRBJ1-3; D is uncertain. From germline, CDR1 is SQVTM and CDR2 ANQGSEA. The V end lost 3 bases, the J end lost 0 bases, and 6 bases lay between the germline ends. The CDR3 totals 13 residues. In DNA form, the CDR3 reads TGCAGCGTTGATCCGGACTCTGGAAACACCATATATTTT. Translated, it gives CSVDPDSGNTIYF.

DNA of the CDR3: TGCAGCGTTACAGGGCTTGACCTGGGTGGTTCCAACGTCCTGACTTTC. Protein: CSVTGLDLGGSNVLTF. V gene TRBV29-1 combines with J gene TRBJ2-6; possible D gene TRBD1, 6 bases. Deletions cut 5 bases from V and 8 bases from J, with 22 bases between. The CDR3 length is 16 residues. Germline CDR1 reads SQVTM; CDR2 reads ANQGSEA.

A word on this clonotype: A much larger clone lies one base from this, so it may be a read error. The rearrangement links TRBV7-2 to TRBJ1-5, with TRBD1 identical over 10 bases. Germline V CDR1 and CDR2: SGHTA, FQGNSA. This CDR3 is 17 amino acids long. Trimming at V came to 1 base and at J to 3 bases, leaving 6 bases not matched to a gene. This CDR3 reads CASSLGGTGVINQPQHF. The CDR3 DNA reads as TGTGCCAGCAGCTTAGGAGGGACAGGGGTAATCAATCAGCCCCAGCATTTT.

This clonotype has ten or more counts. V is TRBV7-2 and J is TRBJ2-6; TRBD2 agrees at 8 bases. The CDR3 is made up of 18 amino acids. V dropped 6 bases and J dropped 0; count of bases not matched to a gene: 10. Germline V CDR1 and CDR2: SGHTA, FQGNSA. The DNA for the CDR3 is TGTGCCAGCAGAGAAGTAGCGGGGAAAACCTCTGGGGCCAACGTCCTGACTTTC. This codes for CASREVAGKTSGANVLTF.

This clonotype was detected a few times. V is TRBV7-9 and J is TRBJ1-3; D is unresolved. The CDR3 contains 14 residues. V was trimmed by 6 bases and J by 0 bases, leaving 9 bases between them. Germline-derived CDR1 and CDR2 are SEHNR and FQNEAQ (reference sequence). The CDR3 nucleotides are TGTGCCAGCAGAGGTGGTGGCTCTGGAAACACCATATATTTT. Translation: CASRGGGSGNTIYF.

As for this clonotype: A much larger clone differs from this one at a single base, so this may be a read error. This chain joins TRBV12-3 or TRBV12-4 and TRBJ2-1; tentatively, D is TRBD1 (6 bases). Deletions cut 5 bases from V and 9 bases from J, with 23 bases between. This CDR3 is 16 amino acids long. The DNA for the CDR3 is TGTGCCAGCAGTCCCTATAGAGGGGGTGATAGGATTGAGCAGTTCTTC. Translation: CASSPYRGGDRIEQFF.

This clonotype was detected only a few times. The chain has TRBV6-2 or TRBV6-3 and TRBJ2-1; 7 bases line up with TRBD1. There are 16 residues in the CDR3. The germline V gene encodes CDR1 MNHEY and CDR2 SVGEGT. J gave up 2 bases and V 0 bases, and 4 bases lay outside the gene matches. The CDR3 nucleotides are TGTGCCAGCAGTTACTCTCCTGACAGGGCCTACAATGAGCAGTTCTTC. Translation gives CASSYSPDRAYNEQFF.

CDR3 coding DNA: TGCAGCGTTGAAGGGGCGGCGTCCTACAATGAGCAGTTCTTC. It encodes CSVEGAASYNEQFF. The V gene is TRBV29-1, the J gene TRBJ2-1; no clear D. The V end was cut by 1 base, the J end by 1 base, with 8 bases between. This CDR3 contains 14 residues. Germline V gene lookup returns CDR1 SQVTM and CDR2 ANQGSEA.

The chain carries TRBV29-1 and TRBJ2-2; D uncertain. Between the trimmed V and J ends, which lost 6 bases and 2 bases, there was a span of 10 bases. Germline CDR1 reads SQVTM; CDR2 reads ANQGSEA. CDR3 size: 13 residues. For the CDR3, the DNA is TGCAGCGTGGTACGCCTTAACACCGGGGAGCTGTTTTTT. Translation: CSVVRLNTGELFF.

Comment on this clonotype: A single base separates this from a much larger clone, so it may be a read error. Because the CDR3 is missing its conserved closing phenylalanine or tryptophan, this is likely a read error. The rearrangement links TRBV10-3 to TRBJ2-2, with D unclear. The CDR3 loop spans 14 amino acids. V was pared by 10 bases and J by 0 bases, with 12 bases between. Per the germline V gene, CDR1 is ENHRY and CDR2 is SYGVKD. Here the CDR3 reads CATVDNANTGELFV. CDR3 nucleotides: TGTGCCACCGTCGACAACGCGAACACCGGGGAGCTGTTTGTT.

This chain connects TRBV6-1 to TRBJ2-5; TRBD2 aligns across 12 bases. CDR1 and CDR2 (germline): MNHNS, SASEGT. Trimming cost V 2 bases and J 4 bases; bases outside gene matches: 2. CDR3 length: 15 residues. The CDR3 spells CASSELAGGPETQYF. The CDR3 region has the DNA TGTGCCAGCAGTGAACTAGCGGGGGGGCCAGAGACCCAGTACTTC.

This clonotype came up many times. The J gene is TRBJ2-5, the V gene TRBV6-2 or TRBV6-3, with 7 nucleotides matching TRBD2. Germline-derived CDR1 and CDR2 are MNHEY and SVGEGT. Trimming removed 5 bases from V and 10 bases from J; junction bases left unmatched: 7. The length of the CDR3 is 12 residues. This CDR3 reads CASSHERGLQYF. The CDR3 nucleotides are TGTGCCAGCAGTCACGAGCGGGGCCTCCAGTACTTC.

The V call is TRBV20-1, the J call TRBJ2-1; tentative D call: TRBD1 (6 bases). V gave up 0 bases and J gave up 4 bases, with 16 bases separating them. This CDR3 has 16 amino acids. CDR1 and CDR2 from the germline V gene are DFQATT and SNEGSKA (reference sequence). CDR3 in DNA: TGCAGTGCTAGAGACCCGAAGGACAGCATTTACAATGAGCAGTTCTTC. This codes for CSARDPKDSIYNEQFF.